This TCR beta chain was obtained from a study of CD8 T cells in ankylosing spondylitis. Study-wide results and caveats: Seemingly characteristic of ankylosing spondylitis blood was a TCR beta motif consisting of 7 or 8 highly homologous variants.

Details on this clonotype: Its cognate antigen is unknown.

V shed 5 bases, J shed 3 bases, and the junction held 6 bases outside the gene matches. Germline V gene lookup returns CDR1 SGHTA and CDR2 FQGNSA. This CDR3 contains 14 residues. TCRdb re-called the 5' RACE reads with MiXCR, one entry per CDR3 protein. This sample has 500,000 to 550,000 distinct CDR3 sequences, with roughly 13% found just once. This clonotype was obtained from a male donor with ankylosing spondylitis. The V call is TRBV7-2, the J call TRBJ1-2; TRBD1 aligns across 7 bases. Source material: blood, either unsorted or a sorted T cell fraction (not recorded which). The CDR3 protein is CASSTRTGDYGYTF. The CDR3 DNA follows: TGTGCCAGCAGCACACGGACAGGCGACTATGGCTACACCTTC.